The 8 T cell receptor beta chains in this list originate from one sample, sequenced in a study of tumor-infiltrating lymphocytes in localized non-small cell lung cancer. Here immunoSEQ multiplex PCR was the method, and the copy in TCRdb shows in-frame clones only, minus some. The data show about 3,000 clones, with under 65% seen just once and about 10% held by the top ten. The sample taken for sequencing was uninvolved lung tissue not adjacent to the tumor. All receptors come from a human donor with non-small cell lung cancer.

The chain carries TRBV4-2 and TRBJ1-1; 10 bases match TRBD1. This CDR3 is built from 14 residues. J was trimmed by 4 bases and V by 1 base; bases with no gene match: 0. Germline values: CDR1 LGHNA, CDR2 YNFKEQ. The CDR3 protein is CASSQGQGATEAFF. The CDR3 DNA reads TGTGCCAGCAGCCAAGGACAGGGGGCCACTGAAGCTTTCTTT.

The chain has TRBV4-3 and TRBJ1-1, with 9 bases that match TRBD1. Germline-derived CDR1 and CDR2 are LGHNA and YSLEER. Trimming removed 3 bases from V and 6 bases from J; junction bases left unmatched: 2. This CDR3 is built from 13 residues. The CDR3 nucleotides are TGCGCCAGCAGCCACAGACAGGGGGCTGAAGCTTTCTTT. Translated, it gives CASSHRQGAEAFF.

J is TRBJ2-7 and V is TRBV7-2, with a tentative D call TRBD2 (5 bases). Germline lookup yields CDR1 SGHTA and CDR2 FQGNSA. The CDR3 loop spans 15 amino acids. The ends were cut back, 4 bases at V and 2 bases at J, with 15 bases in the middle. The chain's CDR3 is CASSSRGRQAYEQYF. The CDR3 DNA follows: TGTGCCAGCAGCTCAAGAGGGCGGCAGGCCTACGAGCAGTACTTC.

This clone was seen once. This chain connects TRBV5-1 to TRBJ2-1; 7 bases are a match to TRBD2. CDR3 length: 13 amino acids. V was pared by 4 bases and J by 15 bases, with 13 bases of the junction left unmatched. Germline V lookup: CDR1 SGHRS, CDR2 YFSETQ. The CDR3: CASSRAGTTGAFF. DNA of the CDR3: TGCGCCAGCAGCCGGGCCGGGACTACCGGAGCGTTCTTC.

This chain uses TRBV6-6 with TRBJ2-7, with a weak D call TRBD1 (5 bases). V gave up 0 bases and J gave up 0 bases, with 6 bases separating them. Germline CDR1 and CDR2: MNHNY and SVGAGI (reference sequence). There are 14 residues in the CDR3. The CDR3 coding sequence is TGTGCCAGCAGTTACTCGACAGCCTCCTACGAGCAGTACTTC. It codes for CASSYSTASYEQYF.

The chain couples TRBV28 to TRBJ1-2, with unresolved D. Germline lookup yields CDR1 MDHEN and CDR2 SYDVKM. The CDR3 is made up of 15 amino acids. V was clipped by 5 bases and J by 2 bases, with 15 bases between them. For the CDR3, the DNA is TGTGCCAGCAGTAAACCAATGGAGGCAAACTATGGCTACACCTTC. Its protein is CASSKPMEANYGYTF.

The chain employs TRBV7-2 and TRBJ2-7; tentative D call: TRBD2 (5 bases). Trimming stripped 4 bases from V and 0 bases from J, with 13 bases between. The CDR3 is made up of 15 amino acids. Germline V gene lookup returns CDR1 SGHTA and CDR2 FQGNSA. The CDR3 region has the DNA TGTGCCAGCAGCTCGAGGACGGGAAGCTCCTACGAGCAGTACTTC. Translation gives CASSSRTGSSYEQYF.

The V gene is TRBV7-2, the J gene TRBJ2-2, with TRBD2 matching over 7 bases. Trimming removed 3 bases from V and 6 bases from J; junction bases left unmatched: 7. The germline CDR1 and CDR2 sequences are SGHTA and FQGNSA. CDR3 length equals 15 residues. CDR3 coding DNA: TGTGCCAGCAGCTTGAGGGCGGGAGTCCCCGGGGAGCTGTTTTTT. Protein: CASSLRAGVPGELFF.